The rows below give T cell receptor beta chains drawn from one sample of a study of cytomegalovirus exposure and HLA in healthy donors. Only in-frame clones appear in the TCRdb table, and some are missing; sequencing was by immunoSEQ multiplex PCR. The table lists around 200,000 clones, around 86% of them singletons. The sequenced material came from PBMCs. The receptors were sampled from a middle-aged man in good health and CMV-seropositive. The CDR3 runs from the conserved cysteine through the conserved F or W. The D gene is left open where the match is weak. Only some rows state a clone size, as once, few, many or a class for expanded clones.

cdr3_nt: TGTGCCAGCAGCTTAGCGGTGAAGGGGGCGATCGAGACCCAGTACTTC
cdr3_aa: CASSLAVKGAIETQYF
j_call: TRBJ2-5
clone_size: NA
v_call: TRBV7-8
d_call: TRBD1

cdr3_nt: TGTGCTAGTGGTTTGCGGACAGGGGGGGTTCTCTCCTACGAGCAGTACTTC
cdr3_aa: CASGLRTGGVLSYEQYF
j_call: TRBJ2-7
clone_size: few
v_call: TRBV12-5
d_call: TRBD1

cdr3_nt: TGTGCCAGCACGGAGCGGGGGGGCGGGGAGACCCAGTACTTC
cdr3_aa: CASTERGGGETQYF
j_call: TRBJ2-5
clone_size: few
v_call: TRBV27
d_call: TRBD2

cdr3_nt: TGCGCCAGCAGCTTGGCCTCGGGGAACACTGAAGCTTTCTTT
cdr3_aa: CASSLASGNTEAFF
j_call: TRBJ1-1
clone_size: NA
v_call: TRBV5-1
d_call: NA

cdr3_nt: TGTGCCGGCGTAGAGGTGGGAAACACCATATATTTT
cdr3_aa: CAGVEVGNTIYF
j_call: TRBJ1-3
clone_size: few
v_call: TRBV7-8
d_call: NA

cdr3_nt: TGTGCCAGCAGCTATGGCCGGGGGGTGGAAGAGACCCAGTACTTC
cdr3_aa: CASSYGRGVEETQYF
j_call: TRBJ2-5
clone_size: NA
v_call: TRBV5-4
d_call: TRBD2

cdr3_nt: TGTGCCAGCAGCCAAGATAGCGGGGGGAGTTACAATGAGCAGTTCTTC
cdr3_aa: CASSQDSGGSYNEQFF
j_call: TRBJ2-1
clone_size: NA
v_call: TRBV4-2
d_call: TRBD2

cdr3_nt: TGTGCCAGCAGCTTAGGCAGCGGGGGCCCCAGCGAGCAGTACTTC
cdr3_aa: CASSLGSGGPSEQYF
j_call: TRBJ2-7
clone_size: NA
v_call: TRBV11-2
d_call: TRBD2

cdr3_nt: TGTGCCAGCAGCTTAGCCCTCTCCTACCCTGAAGCTTTCTTT
cdr3_aa: CASSLALSYPEAFF
j_call: TRBJ1-1
clone_size: NA
v_call: TRBV7-2
d_call: NA

cdr3_nt: TGCGCCAGCAGCCAAGAGATCGGACTTGGAAACACCATATATTTT
cdr3_aa: CASSQEIGLGNTIYF
j_call: TRBJ1-3
clone_size: NA
v_call: TRBV4-3
d_call: NA

cdr3_nt: TGCAGCACTAGCGGGGGGCTTAAAGAGACCCAGTACTTC
cdr3_aa: CSTSGGLKETQYF
j_call: TRBJ2-5
clone_size: NA
v_call: TRBV29-1
d_call: TRBD2

cdr3_nt: TGCGCCAGCAGCTTCCAGAACACTGAAGCTTTCTTT
cdr3_aa: CASSFQNTEAFF
j_call: TRBJ1-1
clone_size: NA
v_call: TRBV5-1
d_call: NA

cdr3_nt: TGTGCCAGCAGCTTCACCGTCGGACAGGGGAGGACTGAAGCTTTCTTT
cdr3_aa: CASSFTVGQGRTEAFF
j_call: TRBJ1-1
clone_size: NA
v_call: TRBV7-8
d_call: TRBD1

cdr3_nt: TGTGCGTTGGACGGAGGCGCCAGGAACACCGGGGAGCTGTTTTTT
cdr3_aa: CALDGGARNTGELFF
j_call: TRBJ2-2
clone_size: NA
v_call: TRBV28
d_call: NA

cdr3_nt: TGCGCCAGCAGCTTCGTCGGGTCGGTCGGGGCCAACGTCCTGACTTTC
cdr3_aa: CASSFVGSVGANVLTF
j_call: TRBJ2-6
clone_size: NA
v_call: TRBV5-1
d_call: NA

cdr3_nt: TGCGCCAGCAGCCCGGAGATGAACACTGAAGCTTTCTTT
cdr3_aa: CASSPEMNTEAFF
j_call: TRBJ1-1
clone_size: NA
v_call: TRBV4-1
d_call: NA

cdr3_nt: TGTGCCAGCAGTAGGCGGACAGGGGGAGGGACTGAAGCTTTCTTT
cdr3_aa: CASSRRTGGGTEAFF
j_call: TRBJ1-1
clone_size: NA
v_call: TRBV6-5
d_call: TRBD1

cdr3_nt: TGCAGCGTAGACAGGGGATCGGGCTATGGCTACACCTTC
cdr3_aa: CSVDRGSGYGYTF
j_call: TRBJ1-2
clone_size: NA
v_call: TRBV29-1
d_call: TRBD1

cdr3_nt: TGTGCCAGCAGCCCGTTACCGGGACAGTATTACGAGCAGTACTTC
cdr3_aa: CASSPLPGQYYEQYF
j_call: TRBJ2-7
clone_size: NA
v_call: TRBV7-2
d_call: TRBD1

cdr3_nt: TGTGCCAGCAGTGTCAGTACACACTCCTACAATGAGCAGTTCTTC
cdr3_aa: CASSVSTHSYNEQFF
j_call: TRBJ2-1
clone_size: NA
v_call: TRBV25-1
d_call: NA

cdr3_nt: TGTGCCAGCAGACAACTAGCCAGCTACGAGCAGTACTTC
cdr3_aa: CASRQLASYEQYF
j_call: TRBJ2-7
clone_size: NA
v_call: TRBV6-5
d_call: NA

cdr3_nt: TGTGCCTTGACAGATACAGATACGCAGTATTTT
cdr3_aa: CALTDTDTQYF
j_call: TRBJ2-3
clone_size: NA
v_call: TRBV2
d_call: NA

cdr3_nt: TGCGCCAGCAGCCAAGAGGAAGGGGACAGGGATGACTATGGCTACACCTTC
cdr3_aa: CASSQEEGDRDDYGYTF
j_call: TRBJ1-2
clone_size: NA
v_call: TRBV4-3
d_call: TRBD1

cdr3_nt: TGTGCCAGTAGTATAGCGGGGGGGCCCCCCTACAATGAGCAGTTCTTC
cdr3_aa: CASSIAGGPPYNEQFF
j_call: TRBJ2-1
clone_size: NA
v_call: TRBV19
d_call: TRBD2

cdr3_nt: TGTGCCAGCAGATTTACAGGGGGCGCTGGAAACACCATATATTTT
cdr3_aa: CASRFTGGAGNTIYF
j_call: TRBJ1-3
clone_size: NA
v_call: TRBV28
d_call: TRBD1

cdr3_nt: TGTGCCAGTAGGTCCGAGAGCCGGGGTGGCTACACCTTC
cdr3_aa: CASRSESRGGYTF
j_call: TRBJ1-2
clone_size: NA
v_call: TRBV19
d_call: NA

cdr3_nt: TGTGCCAGCAGCCCTAAGACAGGTCTTGGACAGCCCCAGCATTTT
cdr3_aa: CASSPKTGLGQPQHF
j_call: TRBJ1-5
clone_size: NA
v_call: TRBV28
d_call: NA

cdr3_nt: TGCGCCAGCAGCCCCAGCCAGGGGGTTGGGCCCCAGCATTTT
cdr3_aa: CASSPSQGVGPQHF
j_call: TRBJ1-5
clone_size: NA
v_call: TRBV4-3
d_call: TRBD1

cdr3_nt: TGTGCCAGCAGCTCCCTCGGCGGATTTAGCAATCAGCCCCAGCATTTT
cdr3_aa: CASSSLGGFSNQPQHF
j_call: TRBJ1-5
clone_size: NA
v_call: TRBV6-6
d_call: NA

cdr3_nt: TGTGCCAGCAGCTCACATGGCAGGGTCGATGAGCAGTTCTTC
cdr3_aa: CASSSHGRVDEQFF
j_call: TRBJ2-1
clone_size: once
v_call: TRBV7-3
d_call: NA

cdr3_nt: TGTGCCAGCAGCTTTCCGGGACAGGGGGGAAATTCACCCCTCCACTTT
cdr3_aa: CASSFPGQGGNSPLHF
j_call: TRBJ1-6
clone_size: few
v_call: TRBV13
d_call: TRBD1

cdr3_nt: TGTGCCAGCAGCTTAGCGGCAGGGGTCATGAACACTGAAGCTTTCTTT
cdr3_aa: CASSLAAGVMNTEAFF
j_call: TRBJ1-1
clone_size: NA
v_call: TRBV7-9
d_call: NA

cdr3_nt: TGTGCCAGCAGCGTAGGGGTGGGGGCGGCCGGCTACACCTTC
cdr3_aa: CASSVGVGAAGYTF
j_call: TRBJ1-2
clone_size: NA
v_call: TRBV9
d_call: NA

cdr3_nt: TGTGCCAGTAGTAGCCTGGGCGGGGGGGATGAGCAGTTCTTC
cdr3_aa: CASSSLGGGDEQFF
j_call: TRBJ2-1
clone_size: NA
v_call: TRBV19
d_call: TRBD2

cdr3_nt: TGCAGCGGGTTAAAAACGGGAATTCGATATTACAATGAGCAGTTCTTC
cdr3_aa: CSGLKTGIRYYNEQFF
j_call: TRBJ2-1
clone_size: NA
v_call: TRBV29-1
d_call: NA

cdr3_nt: TGTGCCAGCTCTCAAGAAGACTTCGAGACCCAGTACTTC
cdr3_aa: CASSQEDFETQYF
j_call: TRBJ2-5
clone_size: NA
v_call: TRBV18
d_call: NA

cdr3_nt: TGTGCCAGCAGTCCAGGGCCTTACACTGAAGCTTTCTTT
cdr3_aa: CASSPGPYTEAFF
j_call: TRBJ1-1
clone_size: NA
v_call: TRBV2
d_call: NA

cdr3_nt: TGTGCCAGCAGCTTGGACGGGTTCACTAATGAAAAACTGTTTTTT
cdr3_aa: CASSLDGFTNEKLFF
j_call: TRBJ1-4
clone_size: once
v_call: TRBV5-5
d_call: NA

cdr3_nt: TGTGCCAGCAGCACCCAACCCCCGGGACTTGGGGGCTACACCTTC
cdr3_aa: CASSTQPPGLGGYTF
j_call: TRBJ1-2
clone_size: NA
v_call: TRBV25-1
d_call: NA

cdr3_nt: TGTGCCAGCAGTTACGGGGGCGGGACAGGGCGCTTT
cdr3_aa: CASSYGGGTGRF
j_call: TRBJ1-1
clone_size: NA
v_call: TRBV5-5
d_call: TRBD1

cdr3_nt: TGTGCCAGCAGTTTATTAAGTAGCGGGGGTCCCTTCTACGAGCAGTACTTC
cdr3_aa: CASSLLSSGGPFYEQYF
j_call: TRBJ2-7
clone_size: NA
v_call: TRBV27
d_call: TRBD2

cdr3_nt: TGTGCCAGCAGCTTGGCAGGGGTTAATGAAAAACTGTTTTTT
cdr3_aa: CASSLAGVNEKLFF
j_call: TRBJ1-4
clone_size: few
v_call: TRBV5-4
d_call: NA

cdr3_nt: TGCGCCAGCTCAGAGGGCTCACCCCTCCACTTT
cdr3_aa: CASSEGSPLHF
j_call: TRBJ1-6
clone_size: NA
v_call: TRBV10-2
d_call: NA

cdr3_nt: TGTGCCAGCAGCTTGAGATTGCAGGGGACAGATACGCAGTATTTT
cdr3_aa: CASSLRLQGTDTQYF
j_call: TRBJ2-3
clone_size: NA
v_call: TRBV5-4
d_call: NA

cdr3_nt: TGTGCCAGTAGCCCAGGGACAGGGGATAATTCACCCCTCCACTTT
cdr3_aa: CASSPGTGDNSPLHF
j_call: TRBJ1-6
clone_size: once
v_call: TRBV19
d_call: TRBD1

cdr3_nt: TGTGCCAGTAGTGCACTAGCGGGGGGGCTAGGAGAGCAGTTCTTC
cdr3_aa: CASSALAGGLGEQFF
j_call: TRBJ2-1
clone_size: NA
v_call: TRBV19
d_call: TRBD2

cdr3_nt: TGTGCCAGCAGCTTAGTTGGCCCTTTGGCCAAAAACATTCAGTACTTC
cdr3_aa: CASSLVGPLAKNIQYF
j_call: TRBJ2-4
clone_size: NA
v_call: TRBV7-2
d_call: NA

cdr3_nt: TGTGCCAGCAGCTTCCGGGTAACTGAAGCTTTCTTT
cdr3_aa: CASSFRVTEAFF
j_call: TRBJ1-1
clone_size: NA
v_call: TRBV7-2
d_call: NA

cdr3_nt: TGTGCCAGCAGTTTACGGGGGTATACTGAAGCTTTCTTT
cdr3_aa: CASSLRGYTEAFF
j_call: TRBJ1-1
clone_size: once
v_call: TRBV11-3
d_call: NA

cdr3_nt: TGTGCCAGCAGTTCATCTCTAAAGGGGGCCTATGGCTACACCTTC
cdr3_aa: CASSSSLKGAYGYTF
j_call: TRBJ1-2
clone_size: NA
v_call: TRBV28
d_call: TRBD1

cdr3_nt: TGCAGTGCTAGAGGAGGGCTAGGGCAGTACTTC
cdr3_aa: CSARGGLGQYF
j_call: TRBJ2-7
clone_size: NA
v_call: TRBV20-1
d_call: NA

cdr3_nt: TGTGCCAGCAGCCCTTTTGTCCGACTAGCGGGGGGGCCGGGAGAGACCCAGTACTTC
cdr3_aa: CASSPFVRLAGGPGETQYF
j_call: TRBJ2-5
clone_size: NA
v_call: TRBV7-6
d_call: TRBD2